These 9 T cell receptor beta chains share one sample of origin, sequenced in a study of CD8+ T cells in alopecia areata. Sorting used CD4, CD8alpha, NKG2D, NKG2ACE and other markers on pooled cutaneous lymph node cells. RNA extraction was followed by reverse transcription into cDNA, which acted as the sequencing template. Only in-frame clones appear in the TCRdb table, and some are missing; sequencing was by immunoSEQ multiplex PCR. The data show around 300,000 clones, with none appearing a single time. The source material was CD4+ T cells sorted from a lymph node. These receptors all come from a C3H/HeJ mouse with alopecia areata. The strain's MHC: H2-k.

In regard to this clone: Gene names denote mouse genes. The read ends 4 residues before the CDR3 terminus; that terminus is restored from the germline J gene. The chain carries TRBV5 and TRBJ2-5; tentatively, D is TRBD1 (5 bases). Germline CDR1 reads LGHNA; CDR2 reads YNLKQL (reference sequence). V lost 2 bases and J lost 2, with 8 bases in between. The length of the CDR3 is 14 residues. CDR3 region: CASSQNRFQDTQYF. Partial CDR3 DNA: TGTGCCAGCAGCCAAAACAGGTTCCAAGAC.

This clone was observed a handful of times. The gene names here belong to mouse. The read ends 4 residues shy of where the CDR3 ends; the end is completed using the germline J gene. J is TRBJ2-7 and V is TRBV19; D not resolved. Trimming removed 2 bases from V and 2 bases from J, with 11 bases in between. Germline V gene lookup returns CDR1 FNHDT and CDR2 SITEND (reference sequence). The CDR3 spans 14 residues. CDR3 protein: CASSIIHTTYEQYF. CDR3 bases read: TGTGCCAGCAGTATCATCCACACAACCTAT. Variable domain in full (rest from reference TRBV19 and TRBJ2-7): GGIITQTPKFLIGQEGQKLTLKCQQNFNHDTMYWYRQDSGKGLRLIYYSITENDLQKGDLSEGYDASREKKSSFSLTVTSAQKNEMAVFLCASSIIHTTYEQYFGPGTRLTVL.

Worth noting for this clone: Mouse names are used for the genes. The sequenced CDR3 bases are TGTGCCAGCAGCCAAGTGGGGGGGGGCTATGCT. Its translation: CASSQVGGGYA. The CDR3, in full, reads CASSQVGGGYAEQFF. The chain joins TRBV5 to TRBJ2-1; 8 nucleotides agree with TRBD2. Read data end 4 residues before the CDR3 end; the end is taken from the germline J gene. V dropped 1 base and J dropped 3; count of bases not matched to a gene: 2. This CDR3 is built from 15 residues. Germline CDR1 and CDR2: LGHNA and YNLKQL (reference sequence).

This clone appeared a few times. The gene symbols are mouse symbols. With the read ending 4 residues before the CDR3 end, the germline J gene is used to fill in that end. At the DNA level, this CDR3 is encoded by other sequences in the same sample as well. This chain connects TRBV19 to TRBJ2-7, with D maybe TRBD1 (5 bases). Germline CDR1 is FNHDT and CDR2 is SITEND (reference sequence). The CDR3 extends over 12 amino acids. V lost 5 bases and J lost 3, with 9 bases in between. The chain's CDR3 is CASSRDFYEQYF. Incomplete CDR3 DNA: TGTGCCAGCAGCAGGGATTTCTAT.

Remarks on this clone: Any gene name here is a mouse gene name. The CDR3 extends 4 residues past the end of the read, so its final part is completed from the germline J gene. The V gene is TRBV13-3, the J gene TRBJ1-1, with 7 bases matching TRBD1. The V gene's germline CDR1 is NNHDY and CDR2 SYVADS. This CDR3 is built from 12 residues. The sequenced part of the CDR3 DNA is TGTGCCAGCAGTATGGACAGGACA. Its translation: CASSMDRT. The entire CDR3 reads CASSMDRTEVFF.

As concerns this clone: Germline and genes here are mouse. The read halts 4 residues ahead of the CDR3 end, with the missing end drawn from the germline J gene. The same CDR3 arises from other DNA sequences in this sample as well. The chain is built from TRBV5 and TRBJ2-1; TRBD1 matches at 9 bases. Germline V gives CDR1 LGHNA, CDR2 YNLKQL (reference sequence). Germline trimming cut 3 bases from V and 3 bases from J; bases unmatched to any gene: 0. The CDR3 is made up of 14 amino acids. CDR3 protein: CASSQDRGYAEQFF. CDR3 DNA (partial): TGTGCCAGCAGCCAGGACAGGGGCTATGCT.

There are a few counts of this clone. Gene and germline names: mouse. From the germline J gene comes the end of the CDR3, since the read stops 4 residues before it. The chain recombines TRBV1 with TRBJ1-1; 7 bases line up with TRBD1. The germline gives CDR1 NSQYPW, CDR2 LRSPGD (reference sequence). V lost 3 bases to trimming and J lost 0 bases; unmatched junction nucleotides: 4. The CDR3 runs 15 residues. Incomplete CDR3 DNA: TGCACCTGCAGTGCCGCGACAGGGTCAAACACA. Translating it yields CTCSAATGSNT. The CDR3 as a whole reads CTCSAATGSNTEVFF.

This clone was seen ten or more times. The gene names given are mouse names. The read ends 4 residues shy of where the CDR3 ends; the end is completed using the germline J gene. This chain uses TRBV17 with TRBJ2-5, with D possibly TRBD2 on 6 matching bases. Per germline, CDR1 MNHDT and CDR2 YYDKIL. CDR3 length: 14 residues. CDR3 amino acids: CASSRTGGGDTQYF. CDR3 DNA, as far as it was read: TGTGCTAGCAGTAGAACGGGGGGAGGAGAC.

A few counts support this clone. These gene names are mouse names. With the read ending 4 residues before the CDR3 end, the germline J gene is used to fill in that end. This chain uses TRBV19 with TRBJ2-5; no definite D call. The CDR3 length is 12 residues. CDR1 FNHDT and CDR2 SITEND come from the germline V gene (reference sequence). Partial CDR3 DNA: TGTGCCAGCAGTATAGGGGTTGAC. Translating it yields CASSIGVD. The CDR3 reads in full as CASSIGVDTQYF.